What follows are 20 T cell receptor beta chains derived from one specimen sequenced in a study of tumor-infiltrating lymphocytes in primary liver carcinoma. A constant-region primer primed TCR beta cDNA synthesis from 500 to 550 ng of total RNA. Generation of the TCR beta libraries relied on three nested multiplex PCR rounds using slightly modified ARM-PCR. The first two PCR rounds used TRBV1-TRBV30 primers with a Cbeta primer, about 9 cycles each. From the multiplex PCR reads, TCRdb called clonotypes with MiXCR, one entry per CDR3 protein. The sample has approximately 330,000 distinct CDR3 sequences, almost 65% seen once. For blood RNA, unsorted whole blood served as the source, and germline DNA was extracted too. The sample consisted of peripheral blood. These receptors came from a man aged 40-55 years with primary liver carcinoma and hepatitis B virus infection.

This clonotype occurred many times. The chain joins TRBV29-1 to TRBJ2-5, with 14 bases lining up with TRBD2. The CDR3 sequence is 18 residues long. The V segment lost 5 bases and the J segment 5 bases; nucleotides outside the gene matches: 16. Looked up from germline, CDR1 is SQVTM and CDR2 is ANQGSEA. The CDR3 coding sequence is TGCAGCGTTACCCCTGGGACTAGCGGGAGAACGTGGGGTGAGACCCAGTACTTC. Amino acid sequence: CSVTPGTSGRTWGETQYF.

The J gene is TRBJ2-2, the V gene TRBV6-6; D remains unclear. V was pared by 8 bases and J by 1 base, with 5 bases between. Germline lookup yields CDR1 MNHNY and CDR2 SVGAGI (reference sequence). The CDR3 contains 12 residues. In DNA, the CDR3 is TGTGCCAGCCTCGGGAACACCGGGGAGCTGTTTTTT. Protein: CASLGNTGELFF.

A word on this clonotype: The junction differs from germline at one of its ends, possibly a read error. The rearrangement joins TRBV11-3 to TRBJ1-1, with 9 nucleotides matching TRBD1. CDR3 length: 13 residues. Germline V lookup: CDR1 SGHNT, CDR2 YENEEA. The CDR3 protein is CASSWTGDTEPLF. The CDR3 bases are TGTGCCAGCAGCTGGACAGGGGATACTGAACCTCTCTTT.

The chain combines TRBV20-1 with TRBJ2-1; D gene uncertain. The CDR3 covers 14 residues. Trimming pared 4 bases from V and 2 bases from J, leaving 12 bases between. Germline assignment: CDR1 DFQATT and CDR2 SNEGSKA (reference sequence). The CDR3 DNA follows: TGCAGTGCTAACCGGCTAATCGCCTACAATGAGCAGTTCTTC. Protein product: CSANRLIAYNEQFF.

As concerns this clonotype: The junction does not match germline at one end; this may be a read error. The chain joins TRBV7-9 to TRBJ1-4; 9 bases map to TRBD1. Germline assignment: CDR1 SEHNR and CDR2 FQNEAQ (reference sequence). The CDR3 spans 16 residues. CDR3 in DNA: TGTGCCAGCAGCTTCGGACAGGGGCAAACTAACGAAAAACTGTTTTTT. It codes for CASSFGQGQTNEKLFF. The full variable domain, with the rest looked up from reference TRBV7-9 and TRBJ1-4, is DTGVSQNPRHKITKRGQNVTFRCDPISEHNRLYWYRQTLGQGPEFLTYFQNEAQLEKSRLLSDRFSAERPKGSFSTLEIQRTEQGDSAMYLCASSFGQGQTNEKLFFGSGTQLSVL.

The V gene is TRBV5-1, the J gene TRBJ1-2, with 11 nucleotides matching TRBD1. This CDR3 region has 15 residues. Trimming removed 0 bases from V and 6 bases from J; junction bases left unmatched: 4. The germline gives CDR1 SGHRS, CDR2 YFSETQ. The CDR3 DNA sequence: TGCGCCAGCAGCTTGGGGACAGGGGGCTTAGATGGCTACACCTTC. This encodes CASSLGTGGLDGYTF.

This clonotype came up a few times. The gene calls are TRBV5-6 and TRBJ2-5; D call uncertain. The V and J ends lost 2 bases and 2 bases respectively, with 10 bases between them. Germline V gene data show CDR1 as SGHDT and CDR2 as YYEEEE. The CDR3 covers 14 residues. CDR3 in amino acids: CASSFWNAQETQYF. The DNA of the CDR3 is TGTGCCAGCAGCTTTTGGAACGCTCAAGAGACCCAGTACTTC.

Note on this clonotype: One end of the junction does not line up with germline, which may come from a read error. J is TRBJ1-5 and V is TRBV12-3 or TRBV12-4; 7 nucleotides agree with TRBD1. CDR3 length equals 14 residues. CDR3 DNA: TGTGTCAGCAGCCGAGGGACAGACAATCAGCCCCGGCATTTT. Amino acid sequence: CVSSRGTDNQPRHF.

This clonotype was seen many times. This chain links TRBV29-1 with TRBJ1-2; possible D gene TRBD1, 5 bases. The CDR3 covers 12 residues. Germline V gene lookup returns CDR1 SQVTM and CDR2 ANQGSEA. V lost 6 bases, J lost 4 bases, and 12 bases lay in between. The CDR3 region is CSVGALSYGYTF. The CDR3 nucleotides are TGCAGCGTAGGGGCTCTGAGCTATGGCTACACCTTC.

This clonotype was detected only a few times. The chain is built from TRBV28 and TRBJ2-5; D is ambiguous. This CDR3 contains 12 residues. Trimming stripped 6 bases from V and 7 bases from J, with 12 bases between. Germline V gives CDR1 MDHEN, CDR2 SYDVKM. The CDR3 nucleotides read TGTGCCAGCAGCATAGGTCGAGGGACCCAGTACTTC. It codes for CASSIGRGTQYF.

The V call is TRBV6-1, the J call TRBJ2-1; perhaps TRBD2 as D (7 bases). Germline assignment: CDR1 MNHNS and CDR2 SASEGT. The CDR3 loop spans 16 amino acids. V was trimmed by 10 bases and J by 1 base, leaving 20 bases between them. The CDR3 is CATLGGGGISYNEQFF. Written as DNA, the CDR3 is TGTGCCACGTTAGGGGGGGGCGGGATATCCTACAATGAGCAGTTCTTC.

This clonotype occurred many times. The rearrangement joins TRBV6-6 to TRBJ1-4; D is unclear. Germline-derived CDR1 and CDR2 are MNHNY and SVGAGI (reference sequence). Between the trimmed V and J ends, which lost 6 bases and 4 bases, there was a span of 12 bases. The CDR3 has 14 amino acids. This chain's CDR3 is CASRFAARNEKLFF. CDR3 DNA sequence: TGTGCCAGCAGGTTTGCGGCCCGTAATGAAAAACTGTTTTTT.

This clonotype has more than one count but fewer than ten. V gene TRBV6-1 combines with J gene TRBJ1-2; possibly TRBD1 for D (5 bases). Trimming left V 8 bases short and J 9 bases short, with 16 bases between. This CDR3 spans 12 amino acids. Germline-derived CDR1 and CDR2 are MNHNS and SASEGT. CDR3 in DNA: TGTGCCAGCGGGGACTTGGCGAGAAGCTACACCTTC. Its protein is CASGDLARSYTF.

The sample holds a few counts of this clonotype. This chain uses TRBV5-1 with TRBJ1-1, with a weak D call TRBD1 (5 bases). Germline V CDR1 and CDR2: SGHRS, YFSETQ. V was trimmed by 1 base and J by 0 bases, leaving 10 bases between them. This CDR3 has 15 amino acids. CDR3 residues: CASSLLGGVNTEAFF. The CDR3 DNA reads as TGCGCCAGCAGCTTGTTAGGAGGGGTGAACACTGAAGCTTTCTTT.

This clonotype was seen many times. The chain is built from TRBV6-5 and TRBJ2-7; TRBD1 is a possible D gene (6 bases). Germline V gives CDR1 MNHEY, CDR2 SVGAGI. Trimming took 2 bases from V and 3 from J, leaving 14 bases between them. The CDR3 covers 15 residues. The CDR3, as DNA: TGTGCCAGCAGTTACAACTCTAGGGGGAACTACGAGCAGTACTTC. Translated: CASSYNSRGNYEQYF.

This clonotype was found a few times. V gene TRBV13 combines with J gene TRBJ2-2, with 9 bases fitting TRBD1. CDR1 and CDR2 (germline): PRHDT, FYEKMQ (reference sequence). CDR3 length equals 15 residues. After removal of 5 bases from V and 7 bases from J, the junction contained 8 bases not matched to a gene. The CDR3 DNA is TGTGCCAGCAGCCACCGGACAGGGGTCGTCGGGGAGCTGTTTTTT. Protein sequence: CASSHRTGVVGELFF.

This sequence joins TRBV10-3 and TRBJ2-5; a possible D gene is TRBD1 (5 bases). This CDR3 is built from 14 residues. Germline CDR1 ENHRY, CDR2 SYGVKD. Trimming pared 8 bases from V and 3 bases from J, leaving 16 bases between. This CDR3 is CAIGPTGPKETQYF. CDR3 nucleotide sequence: TGTGCCATCGGCCCCACAGGACCGAAAGAGACCCAGTACTTC.

As regards this clonotype: With a much larger clone just one base away, this may be a read error. The gene calls are TRBV12-3 or TRBV12-4 and TRBJ1-5; D unresolved. V was pared by 8 bases and J by 5 bases, with 10 bases between. CDR3 length: 12 amino acids. The chain's CDR3 is CASRQADQPQHF. The DNA for the CDR3 is TGTGCCAGCCGTCAGGCGGATCAGCCCCAGCATTTT.

The chain employs TRBV30 and TRBJ1-5; the match to TRBD1 covers 9 bases. The J call may be wrong; the DNA end is better matched by TRBJ2-3. The CDR3 has 14 residues. Germline-derived CDR1 and CDR2 are GTSNPN and SVGIG (reference sequence). CDR3 region: CAWNTGGGNQPQYF. The CDR3 DNA sequence: TGTGCCTGGAATACAGGGGGCGGGAATCAGCCCCAGTATTTT.

Concerning this clonotype: The CDR3 ends on some other residue instead of the conserved phenylalanine or tryptophan, so this is likely a read error. The chain has TRBV11-2 and TRBJ2-1, with unresolved D. CDR1 is SGHAT, CDR2 FQNNGV, per germline. CDR3 length equals 12 residues. Trimming cost V 0 bases and J 10 bases, with 7 bases left between them. DNA for the CDR3: TGTGCCAGCAGCTTAGATCTGGGCGAGCAGTTCTAC. Translating gives CASSLDLGEQFY.